Below, 21 T cell receptor beta chains from the same sample are listed, as sequenced in a study of T-cell reconstitution after alpha-beta-depleted transplantation in children. Preparing the TCRbeta library involved the use of unique molecular identifiers. Each CDR3 protein is one row after TCRdb ran MiXCR on the PCR reads. This sample has approximately 170,000 distinct CDR3 sequences, with 11% found just once. Source: PBMCs, taken before TCRalphabeta/CD19-depleted stem cell transplant. The receptors derive from a boy under 10 years old with acute myeloid leukemia, due to receive a stem cell transplant.

This clonotype occurred many times. The rearrangement links TRBV29-1 to TRBJ2-7; tentative D call: TRBD2 (6 bases). The germline gives CDR1 SQVTM, CDR2 ANQGSEA. The V end was cut by 5 bases, the J end by 6 bases, with 17 bases between. The CDR3 consists of 13 residues. CDR3 nucleotides: TGCAGCGTTTTCATAGCGGTGGCAGGCGAGCAGTACTTC. Protein product: CSVFIAVAGEQYF.

This clonotype was observed at least ten times. The V and J genes are TRBV4-1 and TRBJ2-2, with TRBD2 matching 8 bases. CDR3 length: 16 residues. Germline lookup yields CDR1 MGHRA and CDR2 YSYEKL. Trimming removed 4 bases from V and 1 base from J; junction bases left unmatched: 5. The CDR3 bases are TGCGCCAGCAGCCTCGGGGGGGGATGGAACACCGGGGAGCTGTTTTTT. It codes for CASSLGGGWNTGELFF.

This clonotype was seen ten or more times. The J gene is TRBJ2-1, the V gene TRBV5-1; tentative D call: TRBD2 (5 bases). From germline, CDR1 is SGHRS and CDR2 YFSETQ. The CDR3 has 16 residues. Trimming stripped 0 bases from V and 4 bases from J, with 14 bases between. CDR3: CASSLGFGNSYNEQFF. The CDR3 DNA reads as TGCGCCAGCAGCTTGGGGTTCGGGAATTCTTACAATGAGCAGTTCTTC.

This clonotype appeared many times. This sequence joins TRBV5-5 and TRBJ1-1; TRBD1 is a possible D gene (6 bases). This CDR3 comprises 15 residues. Germline V gives CDR1 SGHKS, CDR2 YYEKEE (reference sequence). V was trimmed by 5 bases and J by 4 bases, leaving 18 bases between them. Here the CDR3 DNA reads TGTGCCAGCAGTCACGATTCGGGGGCTGGCACTGAAGCTTTCTTT. This sequence encodes CASSHDSGAGTEAFF.

The chain couples TRBV18 to TRBJ2-1, with D perhaps TRBD1 (5 bases). CDR1 is KGHSH, CDR2 LQKENI, per germline. The CDR3 extends over 11 amino acids. With 3 bases removed from V and 9 bases from J, the gap between germline ends came to 6 bases. The CDR3 protein is CASSPDIEQFF. Written as DNA, the CDR3 is TGTGCCAGCTCACCGGACATTGAGCAGTTCTTC. Supplemented by reference TRBV18 and TRBJ2-1, the full variable domain reads NAGVMQNPRHLVRRRGQEARLRCSPMKGHSHVYWYRQLPEEGLKFMVYLQKENIIDESGMPKERFSAEFPKEGPSILRIQQVVRGDSAAYFCASSPDIEQFFGPGTRLTVL.

This clonotype was detected many times. The chain employs TRBV27 and TRBJ1-2, with D hard to call. Germline V CDR1 and CDR2: MNHEY, SMNVEV (reference sequence). This CDR3 is 13 amino acids long. The ends were cut back, 3 bases at V and 7 bases at J, with 12 bases in the middle. This chain's CDR3 is CASSFGQASGYTF. Here the CDR3 DNA reads TGTGCCAGCAGTTTTGGGCAGGCCTCTGGCTACACCTTC.

As to this clonotype: It may be a read error: a sequence one base away is much more abundant. The V call is TRBV6-2 or TRBV6-3, the J call TRBJ1-2; D might be TRBD1 (6 bases). Germline V gene sequence: CDR1 MNHEY, CDR2 SVGEGT. The V end was cut by 7 bases, the J end by 2 bases, with 11 bases between. The CDR3 consists of 13 residues. This CDR3 is CASTRGLNYGYTF. CDR3 DNA sequence: TGTGCCAGCACCAGGGGCCTCAACTATGGCTACACCTTC.

This clonotype has ten or more counts. The chain carries TRBV6-5 and TRBJ1-5; D may be TRBD1 (5 bases). The CDR3 is 14 amino acids. Germline assignment: CDR1 MNHEY and CDR2 SVGAGI. Trimming left V 2 bases short and J 4 bases short, with 9 bases between. CDR3 sequence: CASSYRGGNQPQHF. The CDR3 nucleotides are TGTGCCAGCAGTTACAGGGGAGGAAATCAGCCCCAGCATTTT.

This clonotype showed up many times. This chain links TRBV24-1 with TRBJ2-7, with 10 bases aligning to TRBD1. Germline V lookup: CDR1 KGHDR, CDR2 SFDVKD. The junction had 8 bases not matched to a gene; V was cut back by 2 bases and J by 5 bases. CDR3 length equals 16 residues. CDR3 DNA sequence: TGTGCCACCAGTGATTACCGGGACAGGGGAGGCCACGAGCAGTACGTC. This encodes CATSDYRDRGGHEQYV.

This clonotype occurred many times. V gene TRBV6-1 combines with J gene TRBJ2-7; 9 nucleotides align to TRBD2. The CDR3 extends over 14 amino acids. Germline V lookup: CDR1 MNHNS, CDR2 SASEGT. Losses at the gene ends were 6 bases for V and 3 bases for J; bases not matched to a gene: 6. The CDR3 nucleotides are TGTGCCAGCAGGGTATTTAGCGGGAGCTACGAGCAGTACTTC. It translates to CASRVFSGSYEQYF.

This clonotype has ten or more counts. This chain uses TRBV2 with TRBJ1-3; D not certain. CDR1 is SNHLY and CDR2 is FYNNEI in the germline V gene. There are 15 residues in the CDR3. V was pared by 1 base and J by 10 bases, with 17 bases between. This CDR3 is CASSEGAAPARTIYF. The CDR3 DNA reads as TGTGCCAGCAGTGAAGGGGCGGCCCCCGCGAGGACCATATATTTT.

This clonotype was seen at least ten times. This rearrangement joins TRBV5-1 to TRBJ2-7; TRBD1 matches 7 bases. CDR1 SGHRS and CDR2 YFSETQ come from the germline V gene. With V trimmed by 0 bases and J by 4 bases, 7 bases remained unmatched. The CDR3 runs to 15 residues. CDR3: CASSLARDRVYEQYF. The CDR3, as DNA: TGCGCCAGCAGCTTGGCCCGGGACAGAGTTTACGAGCAGTACTTC.

This clonotype was counted ten times or more. The V call is TRBV20-1, the J call TRBJ2-7; D may correspond to TRBD1 or TRBD2 (7 bases each). Trimming stripped 5 bases from V and 0 bases from J, with 23 bases between. This CDR3 has 17 amino acids. Germline CDR1 is DFQATT and CDR2 is SNEGSKA (reference sequence). CDR3 amino acids: CSAGTVASGPNSYEQYF. The CDR3, as DNA: TGCAGTGCTGGGACAGTGGCTAGCGGCCCCAACTCCTACGAGCAGTACTTC.

The sample holds many counts of this clonotype. The V and J genes are TRBV6-1 and TRBJ2-3; 9 bases map to TRBD1. Germline V gives CDR1 MNHNS, CDR2 SASEGT. CDR3 length: 17 amino acids. Losses at the gene ends were 8 bases for V and 0 bases for J; bases not matched to a gene: 12. The CDR3 DNA reads as TGTGCCAGCTGGTTTGTAGACAGGGGGGGCAGCACAGATACGCAGTATTTT. Amino acids: CASWFVDRGGSTDTQYF.

This clonotype came up many times. The chain couples TRBV5-1 to TRBJ2-2, with D perhaps given as TRBD1 or TRBD2 (5 bases each). The CDR3 totals 15 residues. Per germline, CDR1 SGHRS and CDR2 YFSETQ. Trimming took 0 bases from V and 6 from J, leaving 12 bases between them. CDR3 coding DNA: TGCGCCAGCAGCTTGGCGGGACCTAGGGCCGGGGAGCTGTTTTTT. It yields the protein CASSLAGPRAGELFF.

This clonotype has at least ten counts. The rearrangement uses TRBV11-2 and TRBJ2-7, with 8 positions matching TRBD2. This CDR3 region has 16 residues. Germline V gene sequence: CDR1 SGHAT, CDR2 FQNNGV. The V and J ends lost 0 bases and 7 bases, in that order; junction bases with no gene match: 11. The CDR3, as DNA: TGTGCCAGCAGCTTAGATCTAGCGGGCGGCTATGGAGAGCAGTACTTC. It yields the protein CASSLDLAGGYGEQYF. The full variable domain, with the rest looked up from reference TRBV11-2 and TRBJ2-7, is EAGVAQSPRYKIIEKRQSVAFWCNPISGHATLYWYQQILGQGPKLLIQFQNNGVVDDSQLPKDRFSAERLKGVDSTLKIQPAKLEDSAVYLCASSLDLAGGYGEQYFGPGTRLTVT.

At least ten counts were recorded for this clonotype. V usage is TRBV7-2 and J usage is TRBJ2-7; 7 bases agree with TRBD1. J gave up 4 bases and V 4 bases, and 10 bases lay outside the gene matches. Looked up from germline, CDR1 is SGHTA and CDR2 is FQGNSA. The CDR3 has 15 residues. The CDR3 DNA is TGTGCCAGCAGCTCTCAGACAGGGAACCCGTACGAGCAGTACTTC. The encoded protein is CASSSQTGNPYEQYF.

This clonotype showed up many times. The chain carries TRBV7-8 and TRBJ2-7; D is undetermined. The CDR3 is made up of 14 amino acids. Germline V gene lookup returns CDR1 SGHVS and CDR2 FQNEAQ. The V end lost 8 bases, the J end lost 1 base, and 15 bases lay between the germline ends. CDR3 residues: CASCPATDSYEQYF. As DNA, the CDR3 is TGTGCCAGCTGCCCCGCTACAGATTCCTACGAGCAGTACTTC.

This clonotype was counted ten times or more. The chain carries TRBV20-1 and TRBJ1-1, with a weak D call TRBD1 (6 bases). This CDR3 is built from 12 residues. Germline V gives CDR1 DFQATT, CDR2 SNEGSKA (reference sequence). The V gene lost 6 bases and the J gene lost 7 bases, with 15 bases spanning the gap. CDR3 protein: CSARGALGEAFF. DNA of the CDR3: TGCAGTGCACGGGGGGCGCTGGGTGAAGCTTTCTTT.

This clonotype was observed at least ten times. The V call is TRBV12-3 or TRBV12-4, the J call TRBJ2-1; 9 bases are a match to TRBD2. The CDR3 totals 15 residues. V was clipped by 6 bases and J by 7 bases; unmatched bases: 10. The CDR3 region is CASRWASGAGNEQFF. The CDR3 coding sequence is TGTGCCAGCAGGTGGGCTAGCGGGGCAGGGAATGAGCAGTTCTTC.

This clonotype was counted many times. This sequence joins TRBV20-1 and TRBJ2-7; 16 bases are a match to TRBD2. V dropped 0 bases and J dropped 2; count of bases not matched to a gene: 7. This CDR3 is 18 amino acids long. The germline V gene has CDR1 DFQATT and CDR2 SNEGSKA (reference sequence). The CDR3 DNA follows: TGCAGTGCTAGAGATCTGGGACTAGCGGGAGGGTCCGCCTACGAGCAGTACTTC. Translation gives CSARDLGLAGGSAYEQYF.